The clone carrying this T cell receptor (beta chain) was seen only a few times. Antigen unknown. The entry originates in a study of blood T cells in healthy people across ages. Combining a sample-barcoded 5' primer with a J-beta primer mix, a second PCR ran for 7 to 11 cycles. Researchers report that a template-switch adaptor with 12 random nucleotides tagged each cDNA molecule. TCRdb processed the 5' RACE reads anew with MiXCR; each CDR3 protein has one entry. Of 1 million or so distinct CDR3 sequences in the sample, approximately 25% were seen once. Looked up from germline, CDR1 is SGDLS and CDR2 is YYNGEE. V shed 0 bases and J shed 5 bases, with 11 bases lying between them. CDR3 length equals 14 residues. Overall study findings and caveats: Observed TCR beta diversity per million T cells went down as age went up. This fall followed a roughly linear course with age.

These data also formed part of another study, on T cells of mothers and their children. As that study records: Samples were provided by three healthy Caucasian mothers and their six children. No clone of persistent microchimeric T cells was detected.

The sample taken for sequencing was blood. This sequence was found in a girl aged 2-15 years in good health. J is TRBJ1-2 and V is TRBV9; maybe TRBD1 (5 bases). The CDR3 region has the DNA TGTGCCAGCAGCGTAGACAGGATTGGATATGGCTACACCTTC. Its translation is CASSVDRIGYGYTF.